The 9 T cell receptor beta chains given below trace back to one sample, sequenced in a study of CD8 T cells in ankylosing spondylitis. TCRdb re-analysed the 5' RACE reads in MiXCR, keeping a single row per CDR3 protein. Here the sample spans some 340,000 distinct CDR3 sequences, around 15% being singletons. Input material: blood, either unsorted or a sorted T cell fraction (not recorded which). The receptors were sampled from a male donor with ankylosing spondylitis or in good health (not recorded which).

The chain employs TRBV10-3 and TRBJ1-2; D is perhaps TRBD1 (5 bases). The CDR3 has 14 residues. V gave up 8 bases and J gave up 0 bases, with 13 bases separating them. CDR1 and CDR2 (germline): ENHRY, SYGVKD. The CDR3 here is CAISEQVTNYGYTF. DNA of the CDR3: TGTGCCATCTCAGAACAGGTCACTAACTATGGCTACACCTTC.

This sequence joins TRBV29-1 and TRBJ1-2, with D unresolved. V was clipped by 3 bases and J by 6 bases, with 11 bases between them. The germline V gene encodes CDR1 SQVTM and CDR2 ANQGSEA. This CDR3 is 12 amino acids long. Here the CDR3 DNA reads TGCAGCGTTGATCCCGGAAGCGATGGCTACACCTTC. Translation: CSVDPGSDGYTF.

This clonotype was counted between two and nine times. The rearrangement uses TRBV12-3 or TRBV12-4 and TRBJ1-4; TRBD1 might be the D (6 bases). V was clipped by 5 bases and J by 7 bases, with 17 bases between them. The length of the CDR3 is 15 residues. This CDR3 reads CASSPSTGSPEKLFF. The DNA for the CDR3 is TGTGCCAGCAGTCCCTCTACAGGGAGCCCTGAAAAACTGTTTTTT.

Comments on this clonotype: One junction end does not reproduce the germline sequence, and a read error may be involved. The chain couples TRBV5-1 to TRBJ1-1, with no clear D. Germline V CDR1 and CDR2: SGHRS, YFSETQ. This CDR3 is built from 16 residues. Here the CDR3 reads CASSFRLSPQNPEAFF. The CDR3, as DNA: TGCGCCAGCAGCTTCAGATTGTCACCCCAGAACCCTGAAGCTTTCTTT.

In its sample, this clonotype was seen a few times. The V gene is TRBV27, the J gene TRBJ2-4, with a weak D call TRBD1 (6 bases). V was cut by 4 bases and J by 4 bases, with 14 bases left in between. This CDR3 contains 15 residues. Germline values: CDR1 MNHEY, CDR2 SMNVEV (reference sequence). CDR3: CASSSAGASKNIQYF. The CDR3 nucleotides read TGTGCCAGCAGTTCGGCAGGGGCATCGAAAAACATTCAGTACTTC.

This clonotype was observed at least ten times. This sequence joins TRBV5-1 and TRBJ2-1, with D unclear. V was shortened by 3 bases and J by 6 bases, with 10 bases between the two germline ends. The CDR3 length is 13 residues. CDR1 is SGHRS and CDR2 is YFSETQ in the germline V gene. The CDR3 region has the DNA TGCGCCAGCAGCTCCCCGGGTGGCAATGAGCAGTTCTTC. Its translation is CASSSPGGNEQFF.

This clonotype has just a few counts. CDR3 region: CASSWDGNTEAFF. The DNA of the CDR3 is TGTGCCAGCAGTTGGGACGGGAACACTGAAGCTTTCTTT. The chain is built from TRBV12-3 or TRBV12-4 and TRBJ1-1, with D tentatively TRBD1 (5 bases). Trimming stripped 4 bases from V and 1 base from J, with 7 bases between. The CDR3 totals 13 residues.

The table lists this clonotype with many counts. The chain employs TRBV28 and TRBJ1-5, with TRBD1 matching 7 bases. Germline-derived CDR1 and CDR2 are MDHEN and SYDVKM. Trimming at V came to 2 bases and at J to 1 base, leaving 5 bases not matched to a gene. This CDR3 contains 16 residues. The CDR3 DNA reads TGTGCCAGCAGTTTAAAACAGGGGTTAAGCAATCAGCCCCAGCATTTT. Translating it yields CASSLKQGLSNQPQHF.

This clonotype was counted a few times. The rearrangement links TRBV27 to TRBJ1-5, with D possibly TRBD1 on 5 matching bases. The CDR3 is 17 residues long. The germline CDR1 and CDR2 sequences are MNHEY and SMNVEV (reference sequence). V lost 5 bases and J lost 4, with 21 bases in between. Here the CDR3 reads CASSAGWGEAGNQPQHF. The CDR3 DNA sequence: TGTGCCAGCAGTGCTGGGTGGGGGGAAGCAGGAAATCAGCCCCAGCATTTT.